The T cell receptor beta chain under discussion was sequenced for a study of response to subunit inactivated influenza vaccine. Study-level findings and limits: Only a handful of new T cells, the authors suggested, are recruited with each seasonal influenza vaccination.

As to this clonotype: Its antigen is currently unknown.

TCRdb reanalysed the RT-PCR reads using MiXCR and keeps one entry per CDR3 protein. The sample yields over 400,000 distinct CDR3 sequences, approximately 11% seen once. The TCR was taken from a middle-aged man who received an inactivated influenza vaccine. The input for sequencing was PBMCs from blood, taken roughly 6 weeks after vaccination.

The CDR3 region has the DNA TGCGCCAGCAGCCAAGGCCCTCTAGCGACAGGGGAGTTCTTC. It translates to CASSQGPLATGEFF. V and J are TRBV4-1 and TRBJ2-1; TRBD1 matches at 8 bases. Germline V gives CDR1 MGHRA, CDR2 YSYEKL. J was trimmed by 14 bases and V by 1 base; bases with no gene match: 10. The CDR3 has 14 amino acids.